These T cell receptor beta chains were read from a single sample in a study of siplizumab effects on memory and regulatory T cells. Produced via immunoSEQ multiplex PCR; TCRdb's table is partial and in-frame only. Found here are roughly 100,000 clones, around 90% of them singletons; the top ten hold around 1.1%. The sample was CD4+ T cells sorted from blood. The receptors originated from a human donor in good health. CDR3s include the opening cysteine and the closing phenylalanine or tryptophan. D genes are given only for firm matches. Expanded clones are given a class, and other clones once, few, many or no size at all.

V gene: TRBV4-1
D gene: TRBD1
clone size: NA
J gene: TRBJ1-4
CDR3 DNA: TGCGCCAGCAGCCAAGAGGACAGGGGACGGTCGAAACTGTTTTTT
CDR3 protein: CASSQEDRGRSKLFF

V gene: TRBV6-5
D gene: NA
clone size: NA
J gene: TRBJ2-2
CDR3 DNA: TGTGCCAGCAAGATGGGGGGGGAGCTGTTTTTT
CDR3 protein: CASKMGGELFF

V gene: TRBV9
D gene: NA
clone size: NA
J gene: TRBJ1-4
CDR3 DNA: TGTGCCGAGGAGGGGACGAGCGAAAAACTGTTTTTT
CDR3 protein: CAEEGTSEKLFF

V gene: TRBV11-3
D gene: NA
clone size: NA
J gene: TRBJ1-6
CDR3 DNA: TGTGCCAGCACCACCGACCCCACTACCAGTAGTTCACCCCTCCACTTT
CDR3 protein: CASTTDPTTSSSPLHF

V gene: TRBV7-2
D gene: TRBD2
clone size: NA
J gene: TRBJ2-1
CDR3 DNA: TGTGCCAGCAGCTTAGCCGGGACTAGCGGAATTTACAATGAGCAGTTCTTC
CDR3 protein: CASSLAGTSGIYNEQFF

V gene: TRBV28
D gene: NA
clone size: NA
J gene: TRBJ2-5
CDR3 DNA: TGTGCCAGCAGCCGCGACCGAATGACCCAGTACTTC
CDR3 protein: CASSRDRMTQYF

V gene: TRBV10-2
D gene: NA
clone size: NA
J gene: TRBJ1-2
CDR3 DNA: TGCGCCAGCAGTGAAGGCCCCAACTATGGCTACACCTTC
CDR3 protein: CASSEGPNYGYTF

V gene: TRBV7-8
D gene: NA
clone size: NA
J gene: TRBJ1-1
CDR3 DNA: TGTGCCAGCAGCTTAGTTATGGGGGCCAATACCCTGAACACTGAAGCTTTCTTT
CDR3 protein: CASSLVMGANTLNTEAFF

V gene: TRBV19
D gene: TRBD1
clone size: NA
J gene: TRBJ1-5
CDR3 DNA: TGTGCCAGTAGTATTCGCGGGACAGGGGGGAATCAGCCCCAGCATTTT
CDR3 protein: CASSIRGTGGNQPQHF

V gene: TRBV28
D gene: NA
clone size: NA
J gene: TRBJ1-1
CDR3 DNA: TGTGCCAGCAGTTCCAGGGGAGTTAGTGAAGCTTTCTTT
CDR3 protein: CASSSRGVSEAFF

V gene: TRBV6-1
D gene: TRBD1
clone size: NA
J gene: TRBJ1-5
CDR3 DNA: TGTGCCACATCAGGGGGGGCCATACAGCCCCAGCATTTT
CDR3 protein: CATSGGAIQPQHF

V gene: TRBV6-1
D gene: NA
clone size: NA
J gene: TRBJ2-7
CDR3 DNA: TGTGCCAGCAGCCTAACCTACGAGCAGTACTTC
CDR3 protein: CASSLTYEQYF

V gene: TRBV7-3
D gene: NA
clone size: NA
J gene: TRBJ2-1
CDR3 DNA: TGTGCCAGCAGCTTAACGGGGGGACGGAATGAGCAGTTCTTC
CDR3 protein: CASSLTGGRNEQFF

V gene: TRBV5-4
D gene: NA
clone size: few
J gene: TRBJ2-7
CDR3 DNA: TGTGCCAGCAGCGTTAATCGAGGGACCTACGAGCAGTACTTC
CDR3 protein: CASSVNRGTYEQYF

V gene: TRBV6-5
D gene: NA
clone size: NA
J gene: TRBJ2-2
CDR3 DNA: TGTGCCAGCAGTCGGTCGGCACCGAACACCGGGGAGCTGTTTTTT
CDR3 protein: CASSRSAPNTGELFF

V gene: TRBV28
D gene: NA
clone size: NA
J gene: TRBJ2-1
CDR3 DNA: TGTGCCAGCAGTTTACAGCGCGAGCAGTTCTTC
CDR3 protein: CASSLQREQFF

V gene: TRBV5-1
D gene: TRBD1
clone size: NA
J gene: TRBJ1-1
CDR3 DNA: TGCGCCAGCAGCCCCCGGACAGGAAACACTGAAGCTTTCTTT
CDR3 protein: CASSPRTGNTEAFF

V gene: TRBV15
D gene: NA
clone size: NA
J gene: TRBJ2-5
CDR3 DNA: TGTGCCACCAGGATCGGCAGCCAAGAGACCCAGTACTTC
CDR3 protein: CATRIGSQETQYF

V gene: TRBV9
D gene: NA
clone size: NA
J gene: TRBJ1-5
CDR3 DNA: TGTGCCAGCAGCCGAAGACAGCCCGACGGAGATCAGCCCCAGCATTTT
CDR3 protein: CASSRRQPDGDQPQHF

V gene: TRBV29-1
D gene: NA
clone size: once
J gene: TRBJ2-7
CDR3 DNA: TGCAGCGCCTCGGACAGCTCCTACGAGCAGTACTTC
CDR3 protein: CSASDSSYEQYF

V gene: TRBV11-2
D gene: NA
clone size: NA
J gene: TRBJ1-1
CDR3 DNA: TGTGCCAGCAGCCTAATGACAGAGAACACTGAAGCTTTCTTT
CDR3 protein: CASSLMTENTEAFF

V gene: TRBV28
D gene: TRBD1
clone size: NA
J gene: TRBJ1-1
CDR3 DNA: TGTGCCAGCAGTTTCCTCGGACAGGGAGGAACTGAAGCTTTCTTT
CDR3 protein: CASSFLGQGGTEAFF

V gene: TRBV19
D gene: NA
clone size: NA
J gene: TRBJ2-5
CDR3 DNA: TGTGCCAGTTCCACGGCCCGTGCGCAGACCCAGTACTTC
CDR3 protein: CASSTARAQTQYF

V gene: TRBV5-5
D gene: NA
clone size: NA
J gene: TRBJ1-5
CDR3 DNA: TGTGCCAGCAGCTTGGCCGTGGCACCCAATCAGCCCCAGCATTTT
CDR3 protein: CASSLAVAPNQPQHF

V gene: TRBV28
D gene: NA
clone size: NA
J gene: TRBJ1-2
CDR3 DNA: TGTGCCAGCAGCCTCGGACTGAACTATGGCTACACCTTC
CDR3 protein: CASSLGLNYGYTF

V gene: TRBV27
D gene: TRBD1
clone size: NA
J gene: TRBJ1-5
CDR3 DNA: TGTGCCAGCAGTACCAGGGGGATGGATCAGCCCCAGCATTTT
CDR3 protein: CASSTRGMDQPQHF

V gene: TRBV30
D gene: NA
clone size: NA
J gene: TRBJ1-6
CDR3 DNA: TGTGCCTGGTGTTCCTCAGGGAATTCACCCCTCCACTTT
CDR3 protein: CAWCSSGNSPLHF

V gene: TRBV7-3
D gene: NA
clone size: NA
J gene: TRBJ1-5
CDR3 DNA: TGTGCCAGCAGACCCGGGCGTTGTCCCCAGCATTTT
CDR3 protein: CASRPGRCPQHF

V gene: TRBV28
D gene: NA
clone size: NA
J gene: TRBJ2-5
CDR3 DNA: TGTGCCACTTTAGGCGGCGTACGGGCCCAGTACTTC
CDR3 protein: CATLGGVRAQYF

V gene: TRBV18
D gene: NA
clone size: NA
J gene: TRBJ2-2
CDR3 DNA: TGTGCCAGCTCACCGCCGGGGTTCCGGACCGGGGAGCTGTTTTTT
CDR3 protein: CASSPPGFRTGELFF

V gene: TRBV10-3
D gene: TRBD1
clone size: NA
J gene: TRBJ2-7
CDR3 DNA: TGTGCCATCAGTGAGTCCGGGACAGGGAAGATGGACGAGCAGTACTTC
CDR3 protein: CAISESGTGKMDEQYF

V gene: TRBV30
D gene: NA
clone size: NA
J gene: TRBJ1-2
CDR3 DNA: TGTGCCTGGAGTGTCAAGGGAGGTGCTGGCTACACCTTC
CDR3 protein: CAWSVKGGAGYTF

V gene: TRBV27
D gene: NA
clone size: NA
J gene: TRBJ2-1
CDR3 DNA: TGTGCCAGCAGGGTCCCCGGGACAAATTACAATGAGCAGTTCTTC
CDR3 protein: CASRVPGTNYNEQFF

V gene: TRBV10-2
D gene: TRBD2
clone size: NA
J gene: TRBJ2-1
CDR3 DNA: TGCGCCAGCAGTAGGACTAGCGGGAGCTACAATGAGCAGTTCTTC
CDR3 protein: CASSRTSGSYNEQFF

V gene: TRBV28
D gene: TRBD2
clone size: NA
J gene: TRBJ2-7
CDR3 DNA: TGTGCCAGCAGCCCTAGCGGGAGGGCGTGGGAGCAGTACTTC
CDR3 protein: CASSPSGRAWEQYF

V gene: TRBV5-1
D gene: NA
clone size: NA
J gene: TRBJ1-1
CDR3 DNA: TGCGCCAGCAGCTTGAAAGGGGTGGCGTCTGAAGCTTTCTTT
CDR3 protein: CASSLKGVASEAFF

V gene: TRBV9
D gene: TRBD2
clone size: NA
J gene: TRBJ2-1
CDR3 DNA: TGTGCCAGCAGCGCCGAGTCTAGCGGGATATATAATGAGCAGTTCTTC
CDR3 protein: CASSAESSGIYNEQFF

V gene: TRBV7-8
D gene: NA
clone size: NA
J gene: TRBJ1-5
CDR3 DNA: TGTGCCAGCAGCTTAGCGCGGTTTAGAGATCAGCCCCAGCATTTT
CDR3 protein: CASSLARFRDQPQHF

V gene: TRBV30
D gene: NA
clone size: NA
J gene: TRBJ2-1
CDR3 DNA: TGTGCCTGGAGGGGGGTCAATGAGCAGTTCTTC
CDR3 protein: CAWRGVNEQFF

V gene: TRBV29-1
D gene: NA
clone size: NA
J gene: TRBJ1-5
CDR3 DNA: TGCAGCGTTTCTTCGGGAGTGGATCAGCCCCAGCATTTT
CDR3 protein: CSVSSGVDQPQHF

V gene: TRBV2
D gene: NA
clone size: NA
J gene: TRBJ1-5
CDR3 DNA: TGTGCCAGCAGTTCGGAGGGAGCTTTTGTCAATCAGCCCCAGCATTTT
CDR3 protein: CASSSEGAFVNQPQHF

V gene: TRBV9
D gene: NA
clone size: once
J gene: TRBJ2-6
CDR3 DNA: TGTGCCAGCAGCTCCTGGATCTCTGGGGCCAACGTCCTGACTTTC
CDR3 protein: CASSSWISGANVLTF

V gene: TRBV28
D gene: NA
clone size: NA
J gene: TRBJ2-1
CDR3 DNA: TGTGCCAGCAGCCCACGGTTTAGAGGGTCAGGTGAGCAGTTCTTC
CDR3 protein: CASSPRFRGSGEQFF

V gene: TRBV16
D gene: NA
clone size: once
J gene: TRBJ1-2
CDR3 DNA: TGTGCCAGCAGCCAATCGGGTGGCAGGCACTATGGCTACACCTTC
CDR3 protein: CASSQSGGRHYGYTF

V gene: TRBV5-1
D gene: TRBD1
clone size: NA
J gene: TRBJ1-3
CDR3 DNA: TGCGCCAGCAGCCTAACCGGGACAGGGCGTTCCTCTGGAAACACCATATATTTT
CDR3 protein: CASSLTGTGRSSGNTIYF

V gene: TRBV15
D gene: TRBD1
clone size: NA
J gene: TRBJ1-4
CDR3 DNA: TGTGCCACCAGTGTTGACAGGGGGAATGAAAAACTGTTTTTT
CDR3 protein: CATSVDRGNEKLFF

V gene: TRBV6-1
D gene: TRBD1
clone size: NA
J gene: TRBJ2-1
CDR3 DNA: TGTGCCAGCAGTCAGAACAGGGGGCCTTACAATGAGCAGTTCTTC
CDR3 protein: CASSQNRGPYNEQFF

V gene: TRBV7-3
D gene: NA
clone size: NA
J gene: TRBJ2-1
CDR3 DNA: TGTGCCAGCAGCCGAACCGAAAGATCTGAGCAGTTCTTC
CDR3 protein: CASSRTERSEQFF

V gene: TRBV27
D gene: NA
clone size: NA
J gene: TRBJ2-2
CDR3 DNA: TGTGCCATTAAATCCGACTCGAACACCGGGGAGCTGTTTTTT
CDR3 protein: CAIKSDSNTGELFF

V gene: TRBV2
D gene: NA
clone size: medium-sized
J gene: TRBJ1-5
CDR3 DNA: TGTGCCAGCAGTGAAACCACGATCCGATCCCTTAGCAATCAGCCCCAGCATTTT
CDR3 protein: CASSETTIRSLSNQPQHF

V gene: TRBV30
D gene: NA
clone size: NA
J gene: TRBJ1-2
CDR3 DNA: TGTGCCTGGAGGCAAGGGACTAACTATGGCTACACCTTC
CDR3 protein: CAWRQGTNYGYTF

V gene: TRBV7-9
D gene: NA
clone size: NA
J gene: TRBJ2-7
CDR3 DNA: TGTGCCAGCAGCCGATTCGGGGCTTGGGTGTACGAGCAGTACTTC
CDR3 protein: CASSRFGAWVYEQYF